The 27 T cell receptor beta chains reported below all come from one sample, sequenced in a study of T cells in Graves' hyperthyroidism and ophthalmopathy. Amplified TCR beta CDR3 regions derived from RNA transcripts. Researchers ran a first-round RT-PCR on the TCR CDR3 using the HTBI primer set. MiXCR, run by TCRdb on the multiplex PCR reads, gives a single entry per CDR3 protein. The sample includes roughly 650,000 distinct CDR3 sequences, approximately 16% of them seen just once. The sequencing sample was made of blood. The source of these receptors is a woman aged 40 to 55 with Graves' ophthalmopathy.

The table lists this clonotype with a few counts. The rearrangement links TRBV7-9 to TRBJ2-5, with TRBD1 identical over 7 bases. The CDR3 sequence is 16 residues long. V shed 2 bases, J shed 7 bases, and the junction held 13 bases outside the gene matches. The germline gives CDR1 SEHNR, CDR2 FQNEAQ (reference sequence). The CDR3 sequence is CASSLLSTRDRGTQYF. The CDR3 bases are TGTGCCAGCAGCTTACTCTCGACCCGGGACAGAGGGACCCAGTACTTC. Full variable domain (remainder filled in from reference TRBV7-9 and TRBJ2-5): DTGVSQNPRHKITKRGQNVTFRCDPISEHNRLYWYRQTLGQGPEFLTYFQNEAQLEKSRLLSDRFSAERPKGSFSTLEIQRTEQGDSAMYLCASSLLSTRDRGTQYFGPGTRLLVL.

V usage is TRBV9 and J usage is TRBJ2-5; possibly TRBD1 or TRBD2 for D (5 bases each). The CDR3 runs to 13 residues. In germline, CDR1 is SGDLS, CDR2 YYNGEE. V lost 2 bases and J lost 5, with 10 bases in between. CDR3 region: CASSVRGSETQYF. In DNA, the CDR3 is TGTGCCAGCAGCGTCCGGGGCTCGGAGACCCAGTACTTC.

This chain joins TRBV5-1 and TRBJ2-2; 15 bases align to TRBD2. Germline values: CDR1 SGHRS, CDR2 YFSETQ. The trim removed 3 bases at V and 5 bases at J, leaving 11 bases unmatched. The CDR3 has 19 residues. The CDR3 bases are TGCGCCAGCAGCTCCTCGGGACTAGCGGGAGGCACCGGAACCGGGGAGCTGTTTTTT. Protein: CASSSSGLAGGTGTGELFF.

This clonotype was found a few times. The chain joins TRBV20-1 to TRBJ1-1, with a possible D match to TRBD1 (5 bases). With 3 bases removed from V and 1 base from J, the gap between germline ends came to 21 bases. Germline V lookup: CDR1 DFQATT, CDR2 SNEGSKA (reference sequence). This CDR3 has 17 residues. The CDR3 DNA reads as TGCAGTGCTAGCGACCGGGGGGGGAGACAGTCGAACACTGAAGCTTTCTTT. Protein product: CSASDRGGRQSNTEAFF.

Ten or more counts support this clonotype. CDR3 protein: CASRPKTVMNTEAFF. The CDR3 nucleotides read TGTGCCAGCAGACCGAAGACAGTAATGAACACTGAAGCTTTCTTT. The chain is built from TRBV2 and TRBJ1-1; weak D call: TRBD1 (5 bases). CDR3 length: 15 amino acids. Trimming took off 6 bases at V and 0 bases at J, with 14 bases between the two ends. Germline CDR1 SNHLY, CDR2 FYNNEI. Drawing the rest from reference TRBV2 and TRBJ1-1, the complete variable domain is EPEVTQTPSHQVTQMGQEVILRCVPISNHLYFYWYRQILGQKVEFLVSFYNNEISEKSEIFDDQFSVERPDGSNFTLKIRSTKLEDSAMYFCASRPKTVMNTEAFFGQGTRLTVV.

J is TRBJ2-7 and V is TRBV19; perhaps TRBD2 as D (5 bases). The CDR3 consists of 15 residues. The V and J ends lost 3 bases and 0 bases respectively, with 12 bases between them. CDR1 is LNHDA, CDR2 SQIVND, per germline (reference sequence). CDR3 residues: CASSMEAQSSYEQYF. The CDR3 region has the DNA TGTGCCAGTAGTATGGAGGCCCAGAGCTCCTACGAGCAGTACTTC.

The V call is TRBV7-9, the J call TRBJ2-7, with D possibly being TRBD2 (6 bases). This CDR3 region has 16 residues. Trimming stripped 1 base from V and 4 bases from J, with 17 bases between. The germline V gene encodes CDR1 SEHNR and CDR2 FQNEAQ (reference sequence). This CDR3 reads CASSLVVAGIQYEQYF. CDR3 DNA sequence: TGTGCCAGCAGCTTAGTAGTGGCGGGGATTCAATACGAGCAGTACTTC.

This clonotype showed up just a few times. The CDR3 spells CASSAGVGYGYTF. CDR3 nucleotide sequence: TGTGCCAGCAGTGCTGGAGTTGGTTATGGCTACACCTTC. This rearrangement joins TRBV28 to TRBJ1-2; D gene ambiguous. This CDR3 region has 13 residues. V lost 5 bases and J lost 5, with 12 bases in between. Germline values: CDR1 MDHEN, CDR2 SYDVKM.

Ten or more counts support this clonotype. The V and J genes are TRBV3-1 and TRBJ2-3; D ambiguous. CDR1 LGHDT and CDR2 YNNKEL come from the germline V gene (reference sequence). V gave up 2 bases and J gave up 5 bases, with 11 bases separating them. The CDR3 totals 14 residues. Here the CDR3 DNA reads TGTGCCAGCAGCCAACCCCCGCTGATAGATACGCAGTATTTT. The encoded protein is CASSQPPLIDTQYF.

This clonotype was picked up many times. The V call is TRBV6-1, the J call TRBJ1-2, with a possible D match to TRBD1 (5 bases). V was clipped by 1 base and J by 4 bases, with 13 bases between them. Germline CDR1 reads MNHNS; CDR2 reads SASEGT. This CDR3 comprises 15 residues. The CDR3 reads CASSEGRVKFYGYTF. CDR3 bases: TGTGCCAGCAGTGAAGGCAGGGTGAAATTCTATGGCTACACCTTC.

With respect to this clonotype: Since a much larger clone is just one base distant, this may be a read error. The rearrangement uses TRBV2 and TRBJ1-2, with D uncertain. Trimming removed 6 bases at V and 5 bases at J, with 10 bases between. The CDR3 has 12 residues. Germline V gene data show CDR1 as SNHLY and CDR2 as FYNNEI. DNA of the CDR3: TGTGCCAGCAGATTAGGGATTTATGGCTACACCTTC. Translation: CASRLGIYGYTF.

CDR3 sequence: CASSRSLANTGELFF. Written as DNA, the CDR3 is TGTGCCAGCAGCCGGAGCCTCGCGAACACCGGGGAGCTGTTTTTT. This chain joins TRBV27 and TRBJ2-2; D unresolved. CDR1 and CDR2 from the germline V gene are MNHEY and SMNVEV (reference sequence). The CDR3 totals 15 residues. The V end lost 6 bases, the J end lost 0 bases, and 11 bases lay between the germline ends.

V and J are TRBV4-2 and TRBJ2-6; D call uncertain. V shed 1 base and J shed 0 bases, with 13 bases lying between them. The germline CDR1 and CDR2 sequences are LGHNA and YNFKEQ. The CDR3 runs 18 residues. The CDR3 protein is CASSQGTSGSSGANVLTF. CDR3 in DNA: TGTGCCAGCAGCCAAGGAACGTCAGGTAGCTCTGGGGCCAACGTCCTGACTTTC.

This clonotype was counted many times. CDR3 loop: CSASPLAGAYNEQFF. The CDR3 DNA sequence: TGCAGTGCTAGCCCACTAGCGGGGGCCTACAATGAGCAGTTCTTC. V and J are TRBV20-1 and TRBJ2-1, with 11 nucleotides matching TRBD2. Germline V gene sequence: CDR1 DFQATT, CDR2 SNEGSKA (reference sequence). This CDR3 has 15 amino acids. The V segment lost 3 bases and the J segment 2 bases; nucleotides outside the gene matches: 3.

On this clonotype: The missing conserved phenylalanine or tryptophan at the end of this CDR3 makes a read error likely. J is TRBJ2-5 and V is TRBV27; 7 nucleotides line up with TRBD1. This CDR3 has 15 residues. From germline, CDR1 is MNHEY and CDR2 SMNVEV (reference sequence). With 6 bases clipped from V and 2 bases from J, the junction kept 9 bases outside the gene matches. The CDR3 spells CASSPTPGQQETQYL. The CDR3 nucleotides are TGTGCCAGCAGCCCAACCCCGGGACAGCAAGAGACCCAGTACCTC.

This clonotype was recorded at least ten times. The rearrangement uses TRBV12-3 or TRBV12-4 and TRBJ2-3; TRBD2 is a possible D gene (6 bases). This CDR3 is 17 amino acids long. The V and J ends lost 2 bases and 5 bases respectively, with 20 bases between them. The CDR3 bases are TGTGCCAGCAGTTTAAATCTTCGAGGGGCCGGGGGAGATACGCAGTATTTT. Translation gives CASSLNLRGAGGDTQYF.

The chain recombines TRBV4-1 with TRBJ1-1; no clear D. The CDR3 loop spans 17 amino acids. The germline gives CDR1 MGHRA, CDR2 YSYEKL. V was cut by 1 base and J by 1 base, with 16 bases left in between. The CDR3 sequence is CASSQVVKVARNTEAFF. The CDR3 nucleotides are TGCGCCAGCAGCCAAGTTGTGAAGGTGGCCAGGAACACTGAAGCTTTCTTT.

This clonotype was counted ten times or more. The chain uses TRBV5-5 and TRBJ1-1; D is unclear. V was cut by 5 bases and J by 7 bases, with 18 bases left in between. The CDR3 length is 14 residues. CDR1 and CDR2 (germline): SGHKS, YYEKEE (reference sequence). The CDR3, as DNA: TGTGCCAGCAGTCGGACCGCAATGGATCTTGAAGCTTTCTTT. Its translation is CASSRTAMDLEAFF.

This clonotype was counted between two and nine times. The chain has TRBV9 and TRBJ2-1; the match to TRBD2 covers 8 bases. V lost 0 bases and J lost 2; bases outside the gene matches: 1. This CDR3 comprises 15 residues. The V gene's germline CDR1 is SGDLS and CDR2 YYNGEE. This CDR3 reads CASSVDGGAYNEQFF. In DNA, the CDR3 is TGTGCCAGCAGCGTAGACGGGGGGGCCTACAATGAGCAGTTCTTC. Full variable domain (outside the CDR3, taken from reference TRBV9 and TRBJ2-1): DSGVTQTPKHLITATGQRVTLRCSPRSGDLSVYWYQQSLDQGLQFLIQYYNGEERAKGNILERFSAQQFPDLHSELNLSSLELGDSALYFCASSVDGGAYNEQFFGPGTRLTVL.

The V gene is TRBV4-1, the J gene TRBJ1-4; TRBD1 matches 7 bases. The J segment lost 4 bases and the V segment lost 1 base, leaving 3 bases of the junction unmatched. Germline loops: CDR1 MGHRA, CDR2 YSYEKL. The CDR3 sequence is 15 residues long. As DNA, the CDR3 is TGCGCCAGCAGCCAAGCGGACAGGTATAATGAAAAACTGTTTTTT. Its translation: CASSQADRYNEKLFF.

The chain carries TRBV5-1 and TRBJ1-1; no clear D gene. CDR3 size: 14 residues. Between the trimmed V and J ends, which lost 0 bases and 5 bases, there was a span of 11 bases. CDR1 SGHRS and CDR2 YFSETQ come from the germline V gene. The CDR3 sequence: CASSLEPRGTEAFF. Here the CDR3 DNA reads TGCGCCAGCAGCTTGGAACCCCGTGGGACTGAAGCTTTCTTT.

This clonotype was found many times. The chain combines TRBV5-6 with TRBJ1-1; TRBD1 aligns across 7 bases. This CDR3 region has 14 residues. V was clipped by 5 bases and J by 1 base; unmatched bases: 5. CDR1 is SGHDT and CDR2 is YYEEEE in the germline V gene. The CDR3 loop reads CASSYGTANTEAFF. CDR3 sequence (DNA): TGTGCCAGCAGTTATGGGACAGCGAACACTGAAGCTTTCTTT. Based on the CDR3 plus reference TRBV5-6 and TRBJ1-1, the full variable domain is DAGVTQSPTHLIKTRGQQVTLRCSPKSGHDTVSWYQQALGQGPQFIFQYYEEEERQRGNFPDRFSGHQFPNYSSELNVNALLLGDSALYLCASSYGTANTEAFFGQGTRLTVV.

This clonotype was recorded at least ten times. This chain uses TRBV20-1 with TRBJ2-1, with a tentative D call TRBD1 (5 bases). The CDR3 consists of 12 residues. In germline, CDR1 is DFQATT, CDR2 SNEGSKA (reference sequence). Here the CDR3 reads CSLGQGSNEQFF. The CDR3 coding sequence is TGCAGCCTGGGGCAAGGGTCCAATGAGCAGTTCTTC.

V usage is TRBV28 and J usage is TRBJ2-2, with 7 nucleotides matching TRBD2. V dropped 1 base and J dropped 0; count of bases not matched to a gene: 8. Looked up from germline, CDR1 is MDHEN and CDR2 is SYDVKM. The CDR3 runs to 18 residues. CDR3 sequence (DNA): TGTGCCAGCAGTTTATTTCCCATGAGCGGGACGAACACCGGGGAGCTGTTTTTT. Encoded protein: CASSLFPMSGTNTGELFF. The entire variable domain, with the rest obtained from reference TRBV28 and TRBJ2-2, is as follows: DVKVTQSSRYLVKRTGEKVFLECVQDMDHENMFWYRQDPGLGLRLIYFSYDVKMKEKGDIPEGYSVSREKKERFSLILESASTNQTSMYLCASSLFPMSGTNTGELFFGEGSRLTVL.

This clonotype has just one count. This chain connects TRBV5-4 to TRBJ1-6, with a tentative D call TRBD1 (5 bases). Germline values: CDR1 SGHNT, CDR2 YYREEE (reference sequence). V gave up 5 bases and J gave up 7 bases, with 13 bases separating them. This CDR3 is built from 14 residues. The CDR3 spells CASSQGEGNSPLHF. The CDR3 DNA follows: TGTGCCAGCAGTCAGGGTGAGGGAAATTCACCCCTCCACTTT.

This sequence joins TRBV9 and TRBJ2-5; 9 positions agree with TRBD2. Per germline, CDR1 SGDLS and CDR2 YYNGEE. This CDR3 has 17 amino acids. With V trimmed by 0 bases and J by 4 bases, 10 bases remained unmatched. CDR3 sequence: CASSVALPAGGGETQYF. In DNA form, the CDR3 reads TGTGCCAGCAGCGTAGCCCTGCCAGCGGGGGGTGGAGAGACCCAGTACTTC. The full variable domain, its missing parts supplied by reference TRBV9 and TRBJ2-5, is DSGVTQTPKHLITATGQRVTLRCSPRSGDLSVYWYQQSLDQGLQFLIQYYNGEERAKGNILERFSAQQFPDLHSELNLSSLELGDSALYFCASSVALPAGGGETQYFGPGTRLLVL.

The chain links TRBV6-2 or TRBV6-3 to TRBJ2-1; 8 nucleotides match TRBD1. The CDR3 has 15 residues. Germline values: CDR1 MNHEY, CDR2 SVGEGT. Trimming took 4 bases from V and 2 from J; bases not matched to a gene: 4. CDR3 sequence: CASSLDRVTYNEQFF. CDR3 DNA sequence: TGTGCCAGCAGTTTGGACAGGGTAACCTACAATGAGCAGTTCTTC.